The subject of this entry is one TCR beta chain. This specimen belongs to a study of monozygotic twins with inflammatory bowel disease. The CDR3 length is 16 residues. The germline gives CDR1 LGHDT, CDR2 YNNKEL (reference sequence). TCRdb reprocessed the 5' RACE reads and reports one entry per CDR3 protein, with no DNA. Its table lists 150,000 to 200,000 distinct CDR3 sequences. The receptor was derived from a human donor with ulcerative colitis or Crohn's disease, or a healthy co-twin of an affected twin (not recorded which). This chain uses TRBV3-1 with TRBJ1-4; checking the TCRdb D call of TRBD1 is not possible without DNA. Sequences were obtained from blood. CDR3 in amino acids: CASSQGTGATNEKLFF.